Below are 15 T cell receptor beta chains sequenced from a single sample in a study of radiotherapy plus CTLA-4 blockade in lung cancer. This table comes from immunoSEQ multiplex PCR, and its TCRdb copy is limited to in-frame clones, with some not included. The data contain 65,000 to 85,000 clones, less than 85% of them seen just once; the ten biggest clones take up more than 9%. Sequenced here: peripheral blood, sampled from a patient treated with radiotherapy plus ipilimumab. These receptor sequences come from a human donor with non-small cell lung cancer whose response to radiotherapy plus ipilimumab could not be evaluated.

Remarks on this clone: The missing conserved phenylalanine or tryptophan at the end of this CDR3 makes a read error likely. Here the CDR3 DNA reads TGTGCCAGCTCACCAAGGAGCAGGGAGGGCGAGCAGTACCTC. Protein sequence: CASSPRSREGEQYL. V is TRBV18 and J is TRBJ2-7, with TRBD2 identical over 7 bases. The length of the CDR3 is 14 residues. The V segment lost 2 bases and the J segment 6 bases; nucleotides outside the gene matches: 7. Germline V CDR1 and CDR2: KGHSH, LQKENI.

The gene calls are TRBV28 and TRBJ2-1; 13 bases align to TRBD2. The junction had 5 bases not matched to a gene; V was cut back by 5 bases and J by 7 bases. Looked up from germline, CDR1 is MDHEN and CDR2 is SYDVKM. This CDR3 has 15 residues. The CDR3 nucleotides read TGTGCCAGCAGTCCCACTAGCGGGGGGGCGAATGAGCAGTTCTTC. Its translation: CASSPTSGGANEQFF.

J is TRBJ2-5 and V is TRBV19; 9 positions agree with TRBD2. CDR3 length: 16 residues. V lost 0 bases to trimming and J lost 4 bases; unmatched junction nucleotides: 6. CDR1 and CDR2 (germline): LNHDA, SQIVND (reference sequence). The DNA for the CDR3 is TGTGCCAGTAGTATAGACTTAGCGGGAGCCGGAGAGACCCAGTACTTC. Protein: CASSIDLAGAGETQYF.

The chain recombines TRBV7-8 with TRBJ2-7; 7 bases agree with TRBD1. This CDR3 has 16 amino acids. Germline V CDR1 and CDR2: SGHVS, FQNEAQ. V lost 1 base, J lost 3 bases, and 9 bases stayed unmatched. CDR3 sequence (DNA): TGTGCCAGCAGCTTAGTCCTGTCGGGACAGCACTACGAGCAGTACTTC. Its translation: CASSLVLSGQHYEQYF.

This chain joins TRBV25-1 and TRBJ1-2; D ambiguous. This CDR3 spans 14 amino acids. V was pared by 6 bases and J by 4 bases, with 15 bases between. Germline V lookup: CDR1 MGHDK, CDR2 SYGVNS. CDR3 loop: CASSLNPSGYGYTF. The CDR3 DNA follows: TGTGCCAGCAGCCTCAACCCCTCGGGCTATGGCTACACCTTC.

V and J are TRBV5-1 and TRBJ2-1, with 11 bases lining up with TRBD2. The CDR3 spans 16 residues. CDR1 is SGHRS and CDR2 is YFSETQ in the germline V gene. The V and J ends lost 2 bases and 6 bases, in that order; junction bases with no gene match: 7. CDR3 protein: CASSFQLAGVGNEQFF. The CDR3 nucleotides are TGCGCCAGCAGCTTCCAACTAGCGGGAGTCGGCAATGAGCAGTTCTTC.

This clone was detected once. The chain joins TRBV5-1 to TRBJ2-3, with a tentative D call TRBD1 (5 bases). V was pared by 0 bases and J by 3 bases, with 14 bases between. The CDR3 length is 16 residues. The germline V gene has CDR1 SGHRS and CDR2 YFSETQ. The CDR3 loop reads CASSLEARVVTDTQYF. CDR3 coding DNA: TGCGCCAGCAGCTTGGAAGCCAGGGTGGTAACAGATACGCAGTATTTT.

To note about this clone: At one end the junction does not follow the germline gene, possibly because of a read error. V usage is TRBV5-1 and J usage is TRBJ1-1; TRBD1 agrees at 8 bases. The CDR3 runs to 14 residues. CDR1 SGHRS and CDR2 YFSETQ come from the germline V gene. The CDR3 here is CASTLDRANTEAFF. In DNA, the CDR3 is TGCGCCAGCACCTTGGACAGGGCAAACACTGAAGCTTTCTTT.

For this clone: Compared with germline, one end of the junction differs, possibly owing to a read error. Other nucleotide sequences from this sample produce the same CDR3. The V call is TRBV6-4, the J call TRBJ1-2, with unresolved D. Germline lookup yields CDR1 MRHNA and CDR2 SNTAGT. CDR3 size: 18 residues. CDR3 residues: CASSEPGSFFQANYGYTF. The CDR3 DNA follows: TGCGCCAGCAGTGAGCCGGGGAGTTTTTTTCAAGCTAACTATGGCTACACCTTC.

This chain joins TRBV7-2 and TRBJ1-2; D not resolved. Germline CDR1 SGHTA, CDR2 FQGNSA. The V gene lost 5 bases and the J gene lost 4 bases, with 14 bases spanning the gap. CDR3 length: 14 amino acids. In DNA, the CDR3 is TGTGCCAGCAGCGCGGTTCGAGGTGGCTATGGCTACACCTTC. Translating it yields CASSAVRGGYGYTF.

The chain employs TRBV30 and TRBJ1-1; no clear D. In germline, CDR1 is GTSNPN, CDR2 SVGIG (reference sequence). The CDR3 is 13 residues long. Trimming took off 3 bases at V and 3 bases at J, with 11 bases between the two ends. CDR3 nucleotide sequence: TGTGCCTGGAGGCCGGGGTTAGACACTGAAGCTTTCTTT. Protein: CAWRPGLDTEAFF.

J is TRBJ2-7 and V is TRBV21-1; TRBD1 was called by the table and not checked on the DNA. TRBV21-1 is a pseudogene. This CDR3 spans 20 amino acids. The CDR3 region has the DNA TGTGCCAGCAGCCGAATGGTATTAGGAACGGCAGGGAAGAGCTCCTACGAGCAGTACTTC. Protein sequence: CASSRMVLGTAGKSSYEQYF.

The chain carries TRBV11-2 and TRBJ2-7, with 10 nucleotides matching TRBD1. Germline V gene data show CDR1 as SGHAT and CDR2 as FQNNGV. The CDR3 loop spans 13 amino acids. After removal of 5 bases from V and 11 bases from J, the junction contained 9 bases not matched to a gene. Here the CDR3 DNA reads TGTGCCAGCAGCCCCCCGGGGACAGGGGAGGAGTACTTC. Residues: CASSPPGTGEEYF. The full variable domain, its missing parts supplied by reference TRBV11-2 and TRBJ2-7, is EAGVAQSPRYKIIEKRQSVAFWCNPISGHATLYWYQQILGQGPKLLIQFQNNGVVDDSQLPKDRFSAERLKGVDSTLKIQPAKLEDSAVYLCASSPPGTGEEYFGPGTRLTVT.

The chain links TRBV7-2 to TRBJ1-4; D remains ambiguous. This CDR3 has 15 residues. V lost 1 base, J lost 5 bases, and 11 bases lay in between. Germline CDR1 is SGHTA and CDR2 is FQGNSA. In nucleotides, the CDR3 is TGTGCCAGCAGCTTAGTTGGCAACCCGAATGAAAAACTGTTTTTT. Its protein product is CASSLVGNPNEKLFF.

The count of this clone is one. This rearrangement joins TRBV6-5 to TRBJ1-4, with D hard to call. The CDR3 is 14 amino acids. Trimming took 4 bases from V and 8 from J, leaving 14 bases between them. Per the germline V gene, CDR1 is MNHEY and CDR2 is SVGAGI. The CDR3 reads CASSSPQVGEKLFF. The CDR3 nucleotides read TGTGCCAGCAGTTCCCCCCAAGTGGGCGAAAAACTGTTTTTT.